This T cell receptor (beta chain) is from a study of T-cell reconstitution after alpha-beta-depleted transplantation in children. Findings and caveats of the study: Reports say that about two months after transplant, the alpha-beta T cells came out of several hundred graft clones that had expanded.

This clonotype was recorded a few times. Its antigen is as yet unknown. The junction had 8 bases not matched to a gene; V was cut back by 0 bases and J by 7 bases. Germline loops: CDR1 DFQATT, CDR2 SNEGSKA (reference sequence). The length of the CDR3 is 16 residues. Unique molecular identifiers were incorporated during preparation of the TCRbeta library. In TCRdb, the PCR reads were re-called with MiXCR into one record per CDR3 protein. The data show about 830,000 distinct CDR3 sequences, 16% seen once. This specimen was PBMCs, mostly from graft donor cells, taken 360 days after TCRalphabeta/CD19-depleted stem cell transplant. The clonotype originates from a male patient younger than 18 who had a stem cell transplant for acute lymphoblastic leukemia, so the T cells may come from the graft donor. This chain connects TRBV20-1 to TRBJ1-6; 8 nucleotides agree with TRBD1. CDR3 sequence (DNA): TGCAGTGCTAGAGATTTCGGACAGGGCACCAATTCACCCCTCCACTTT. Residues: CSARDFGQGTNSPLHF.